This entry concerns a single T cell receptor (beta chain). Antigen: not known. This sample is drawn from a study of vaccination and CD4 T cells after COVID-19. Whole-study results and caveats: Relatively few convalescent patients were studied, without early post-infection timepoints.

The germline CDR1 and CDR2 sequences are SNHLY and FYNNEI. The CDR3 consists of 14 residues. V shed 7 bases, J shed 8 bases, and the junction held 9 bases outside the gene matches. The sample's treatment: approximately nine-day PBMC culture with coronavirus spike peptide pools or control peptides (ViraFEST assay). An Oncomine TCR Beta short-read assay was used to sequence the DNA from cultured CD4+ T cells. TCRdb independently ran MiXCR on the PCR reads; one entry per CDR3 protein. This table has roughly 8,400 distinct CDR3 sequences, around 70% appearing once. The receptor was derived from a human donor who had recovered from COVID-19. The rearrangement joins TRBV2 to TRBJ1-2; 11 bases fit TRBD1. Sample: CD4+ T cells from blood, cultured in vitro. CDR3 in DNA: TGTGCCAGCAACCCGGACAGGGGGCGAGGGGGCTACACCTTC. Translation: CASNPDRGRGGYTF.